The present T cell receptor beta chain was sequenced within a study of human T cells and chemical hapten exposure (dated by TCRdb to the early 2020s). Regarding the research as a whole: For sensitization, 2% DPC in acetone was applied to a roughly 2 cm by roughly 2 cm area of upper inner arm skin. Throughout the study period of 20 to 25 weeks, patients also received therapeutic DPC doses to the scalp every week. Patch testing was performed on the upper back with Finn chambers containing 0.01% DPC, and the patch tests were scored after 6 days according to International Contact Dermatitis Research Group standards. The mostly female patient cohort included alopecia areata with under or over 50% scalp involvement, alopecia totalis and alopecia universalis. Libraries were pooled for sequencing, and per-sample TCR yields varied mainly because of small differences in library volumes within the pool. Peripheral blood TCR repertoire changes were tracked in vivo in alopecia patients during primary and secondary sensitization to the hapten diphenylcyclopropenone (DPC). Patient blood was sampled pre-sensitization (week 0) and at 2, 6 and about 24 weeks after DPC sensitization. Twenty-nine alopecia patients gave blood for TCR sequencing at one to four time points (pre-sensitization, 2, 6 and 24 weeks).

This sample's time point label indicates: patch test 3, about 24 weeks after DPC sensitization. The treatment or condition label, read with the paper, signifies: therapeutic diphenylcyclopropenone sensitization with weekly scalp DPC. At every patch-test visit, the blood draw took place before the patch test was put on. Patients were considered eligible if aged 18 to 70, diagnosed with alopecia and deemed suitable for DPC therapy, and patients were excluded if pregnant. Unfractionated whole blood was collected in Tempus Blood RNA tubes, and total RNA was extracted from that blood. Note on this clonotype: The antigen it recognizes is unknown. Base qualities were left out, and no much larger clone turns up one base away.

The library was obtained by RACE. The reads were generated on a NextSeq 500. During library preparation, unique molecular identifiers were attached to individual cDNA molecules so that TCRs could be counted quantitatively and reproducibly. Each blood RNA sample was used to sequence both TCR alpha and TCR beta chains. Per the original workflow: The median number of TCRs per sample was 95,638, ranging from about 23,224 to 750,000. V, J and CDR3 annotation of the TCR reads was carried out using the Decombinator software suite. Every sample was subsampled to the same number of TCRs (28,000) for the PS versus PT1 abundance plots. TCRs were defined as expanded if absent before sensitization and observed at least eight times at the 2-week time point. TCRdb trimmed the raw reads at Q25, called clones with MiXCR and kept productive beta chains. CDR3 protein sequences are deduplicated, and each keeps its most common genes and DNA. V and J calls and clone size were set by TCRdb, not the authors. This sample has about 200,000 distinct CDR3 sequences in its table, and under 30% of those were observed once. The top ten constitute about 2.5% of the sample.

Clipping removes 1 base from V and 3 bases from J, with 3 as the unmatched junction base count. The CDR1 and CDR2 encoded by the germline V gene are SGDLS and YYNGEE. Including cysteine and phenylalanine, the CDR3 has 16 amino acids. Of the read, only the CDR3 DNA is kept; its 48 bases are in frame from base 1. Overall study outcomes, separate from this receptor: Significantly more large CDR3 similarity clusters were formed by expanded TCRs than by pre-sensitization or healthy control sets, consistent with antigen-driven responses. After repeated subsampling, the strength of the expansion versus patch-test correlation and the threshold at which it became significant changed. The number of PT1 expanded TCRs positively correlated with patch test score, significant at thresholds 8, 16 and 32 but not 4. Because all patients had alopecia, a presumed autoimmune disease, the immune response of the patients might differ from that of healthy individuals. DPC sensitization did not change the number of TCRs with a frequency above 1 in 1000, and there was no evidence of changes in global repertoire structure.

The input for sequencing was whole blood, taken in connection with sensitization to the hapten diphenylcyclopropenone (DPC). This sequence uses TRBV9 and TRBJ2-3; 12 bases in the junction line up with TRBD2. This sequence was found in a woman aged 40 to 50 with alopecia areata. Some clones in this sample may be carry-over from other donors' samples. Here is the DNA: TGTGCCAGCAGCGTAACTCTAGCGGGAGGGACAGATACGCAGTATTTT. This sequence encodes CASSVTLAGGTDTQYF. Full variable domain (CDR3 extended with the reference TRBV9 and TRBJ2-3 proteins): DSGVTQTPKHLITATGQRVTLRCSPRSGDLSVYWYQQSLDQGLQFLIQYYNGEERAKGNILERFSAQQFPDLHSELNLSSLELGDSALYFCASSVTLAGGTDTQYFGPGTRLTVL.